This T cell receptor beta chain stems from a study of blood T cell repertoires in COVID-19. Turning to the study itself: The samples span acute and convalescent COVID-19 from the United States, Italy and Spain. Sample material is recorded as cDNA or gDNA derived from T cells, B-cell-depleted T cells, or PBMCs.

Trimming cost V 6 bases and J 4 bases; bases outside gene matches: 5. The CDR3 spans 14 residues. Germline V gene sequence: CDR1 SNHLY, CDR2 FYNNEI. Per the original methods: Scientists estimated how many nucleated cells there were by amplifying reference gene primers. The assay was immunoSEQ multiplex PCR, and TCRdb's table has in-frame clones only and misses some. V, J and clone size were drawn from that table, and D and trimming were deduced from the DNA. The sample records about 310,000 clones, approximately 87% being singletons. The sample taken for sequencing was peripheral blood. This TCR came from a woman between 45 and 60 years old who had recovered from COVID-19. The chain links TRBV2 to TRBJ1-4; 7 positions agree with TRBD1. CDR3 bases: TGTGCCAGCAGCGTACAGGGGTATAATGAAAAACTGTTTTTT. Amino acids: CASSVQGYNEKLFF.